Presented here are 22 T cell receptor beta chains from one specimen sequenced in a study of CD8 T cells in Susac syndrome. RNA was extracted with the RNeasy kit, and a quantity of about 0.45 to 1 ug was reverse transcribed using random hexamers. TCRdb reanalysed the immunoSEQ multiplex PCR reads using MiXCR and keeps one entry per CDR3 protein. Of approximately 160,000 distinct CDR3 sequences listed, 90% to 95% were seen once; the top ten hold more than 0.08%. The sample consisted of CD4+ T cells from PBMCs. These receptors were taken from a human donor with multiple sclerosis.

This rearrangement joins TRBV15 to TRBJ2-7; no firm D call. Germline V gene sequence: CDR1 LNHNV, CDR2 YYDKDF (reference sequence). Trimming pared 0 bases from V and 1 base from J, leaving 10 bases between. The CDR3 spans 15 residues. CDR3 residues: CATSRDPGVSYEQYF. The CDR3 DNA follows: TGTGCCACCAGCAGAGATCCAGGAGTGTCCTACGAGCAGTACTTC.

The genes are TRBV3-1 and TRBJ2-7; D is uncertain. Germline loops: CDR1 LGHDT, CDR2 YNNKEL (reference sequence). V was pared by 6 bases and J by 0 bases, with 15 bases between. The CDR3 is 15 residues long. The CDR3 spells CASSKTPLSSYEQYF. The CDR3 region has the DNA TGTGCCAGCAGTAAGACCCCCCTTAGCTCCTACGAGCAGTACTTC.

V usage is TRBV20-1 and J usage is TRBJ2-5, with no clear D. Germline V lookup: CDR1 DFQATT, CDR2 SNEGSKA (reference sequence). The CDR3 consists of 15 residues. Deletions cut 3 bases from V and 4 bases from J, with 18 bases between. This chain's CDR3 is CSARKSESATETQYF. In DNA, the CDR3 is TGCAGTGCTAGGAAAAGCGAGAGCGCCACAGAGACCCAGTACTTC.

V gene TRBV29-1 combines with J gene TRBJ2-7; 8 nucleotides match TRBD1. The length of the CDR3 is 14 residues. Germline V gene data show CDR1 as SQVTM and CDR2 as ANQGSEA. Losses at the gene ends were 6 bases for V and 5 bases for J; bases not matched to a gene: 12. The CDR3 region has the DNA TGCAGCGTGCGCACAGGGGGGTTGAGCAACGAGCAGTACTTC. Its translation: CSVRTGGLSNEQYF.

This rearrangement joins TRBV5-1 to TRBJ1-1; D is unclear. The CDR3 spans 12 residues. V shed 5 bases and J shed 7 bases, with 12 bases lying between them. CDR1 SGHRS and CDR2 YFSETQ come from the germline V gene. CDR3 region: CASSPTGVEAFF. CDR3 bases: TGCGCCAGCAGTCCCACCGGGGTTGAAGCTTTCTTT.

The chain recombines TRBV12-3 or TRBV12-4 with TRBJ2-5, with 7 bases identical to TRBD1. Germline trimming cut 6 bases from V and 5 bases from J; bases unmatched to any gene: 3. The CDR3 totals 12 residues. CDR3 region: CASRGGWETQYF. The CDR3 nucleotides are TGTGCCAGCAGAGGGGGCTGGGAGACCCAGTACTTC.

The gene calls are TRBV6-2 or TRBV6-3 and TRBJ1-5; D gene unclear. Germline V lookup: CDR1 MNHEY, CDR2 SVGEGT. The CDR3 is made up of 17 amino acids. Trimming left V 2 bases short and J 2 bases short, with 16 bases between. The CDR3 sequence: CASSYNQRPGGNQPQHF. In DNA form, the CDR3 reads TGTGCCAGCAGTTACAATCAACGGCCCGGGGGCAATCAGCCCCAGCATTTT.

This chain links TRBV30 with TRBJ2-1; D unclear. The CDR3 runs to 13 residues. Germline loops: CDR1 GTSNPN, CDR2 SVGIG (reference sequence). Trimming cost V 0 bases and J 6 bases, with 9 bases left between them. CDR3 nucleotides: TGTGCCTGGAGTGTACAACAGTCCAATGAGCAGTTCTTC. It yields the protein CAWSVQQSNEQFF.

V and J are TRBV7-9 and TRBJ2-5, with D perhaps being TRBD1 or TRBD2 (5 bases each). The CDR3 is 10 amino acids. Germline V gene sequence: CDR1 SEHNR, CDR2 FQNEAQ (reference sequence). The CDR3 sequence is CAVGEQTQYF. CDR3 nucleotide sequence: TGTGCTGTGGGGGAACAGACCCAGTACTTC.

The chain couples TRBV4-1 to TRBJ2-3; D tentatively reads TRBD1 or TRBD2 (5 bases each). In germline, CDR1 is MGHRA, CDR2 YSYEKL. V was pared by 1 base and J by 1 base, with 12 bases between. CDR3 length: 16 amino acids. The CDR3 is CASSQVSPGRTDTQYF. In nucleotides, the CDR3 is TGCGCCAGCAGCCAAGTAAGTCCGGGACGCACAGATACGCAGTATTTT.

The CDR3, as DNA: TGTGCCAGCAGCCCCTTCCAAGGATCCGCTAGCACAGATACGCAGTATTTT. It encodes CASSPFQGSASTDTQYF. The rearrangement joins TRBV5-4 to TRBJ2-3; D gene ambiguous. The CDR3 loop spans 17 amino acids. The germline gives CDR1 SGHNT, CDR2 YYREEE (reference sequence). The V end was cut by 4 bases, the J end by 0 bases, with 18 bases between.

To note about this clonotype: A read error may produce the germline difference seen at one junction end. V is TRBV30 and J is TRBJ2-4, with D possibly being TRBD2 (6 bases). The CDR3 spans 12 residues. From germline, CDR1 is GTSNPN and CDR2 SVGIG (reference sequence). The CDR3 DNA reads as TGTGCCTGGACGGAGGTGGGGGGACGCCTCCACTTC. As protein: CAWTEVGGRLHF.

The chain carries TRBV5-5 and TRBJ2-5; 8 bases map to TRBD1. V lost 1 base and J lost 1; bases outside the gene matches: 3. This CDR3 region has 15 residues. Looked up from germline, CDR1 is SGHKS and CDR2 is YYEKEE (reference sequence). The CDR3 reads CASSLTGGGQETQYF. DNA of the CDR3: TGTGCCAGCAGCTTGACAGGGGGTGGCCAAGAGACCCAGTACTTC.

The chain links TRBV24-1 to TRBJ2-1; a possible D gene is TRBD2 (6 bases). CDR3 length: 18 amino acids. V was shortened by 4 bases and J by 0 bases, with 18 bases between the two germline ends. Germline loops: CDR1 KGHDR, CDR2 SFDVKD. The CDR3 loop is CATSDRSDPGSSYNEQFF. The CDR3 nucleotides are TGTGCCACCAGTGACCGATCGGACCCCGGGAGCTCCTACAATGAGCAGTTCTTC.

V is TRBV7-8 and J is TRBJ2-3; 10 bases line up with TRBD2. The CDR3 runs 18 residues. CDR1 and CDR2 (germline): SGHVS, FQNEAQ. J gave up 0 bases and V 1 base, and 7 bases lay outside the gene matches. CDR3: CASSLEHWTSGSTDTQYF. The CDR3 DNA sequence: TGTGCCAGCAGCTTAGAACACTGGACTAGCGGCAGCACAGATACGCAGTATTTT.

This chain connects TRBV12-5 to TRBJ2-7; 10 positions agree with TRBD2. This CDR3 has 16 amino acids. V gave up 0 bases and J gave up 2 bases; unmatched junction bases: 4. CDR1 is LGHNT, CDR2 FRNRAP, per germline. The CDR3: CASGLVLGLAPYEQYF. The DNA of the CDR3 is TGTGCTAGTGGTTTGGTTTTGGGACTAGCGCCCTACGAGCAGTACTTC. Supplemented by reference TRBV12-5 and TRBJ2-7, the full variable domain reads DARVTQTPRHKVTEMGQEVTMRCQPILGHNTVFWYRQTMMQGLELLAYFRNRAPLDDSGMPKDRFSAEMPDATLATLKIQPSEPRDSAVYFCASGLVLGLAPYEQYFGPGTRLTVT.

The V call is TRBV5-1, the J call TRBJ1-1; the match to TRBD1 covers 7 bases. Trimming at V came to 3 bases and at J to 4 bases, leaving 3 bases not matched to a gene. The CDR3 runs 13 residues. Germline V gene data show CDR1 as SGHRS and CDR2 as YFSETQ. CDR3 sequence (DNA): TGCGCCAGCAGCTCCCCAGGGGGCACTGAAGCTTTCTTT. The encoded protein is CASSSPGGTEAFF.

The chain combines TRBV4-3 with TRBJ2-5, with unresolved D. This CDR3 contains 15 residues. Trimming shortened V by 4 bases and J by 4 bases, and 16 bases separated the two germline ends. Germline V gene data show CDR1 as LGHNA and CDR2 as YSLEER. The CDR3 spells CASSLRLGPGETQYF. In nucleotides, the CDR3 is TGCGCCAGCAGCCTACGTCTGGGCCCAGGAGAGACCCAGTACTTC.

The chain joins TRBV27 to TRBJ2-3; 7 bases are shared with TRBD2. The CDR3 extends over 16 amino acids. J was trimmed by 2 bases and V by 6 bases; bases with no gene match: 11. The germline gives CDR1 MNHEY, CDR2 SMNVEV (reference sequence). The CDR3 DNA sequence: TGTGCCAGCAGGACTTGGTCGCGGGGGAACACAGATACGCAGTATTTT. Protein: CASRTWSRGNTDTQYF.

The genes are TRBV7-3 and TRBJ2-1; possibly TRBD1 or TRBD2 for D (5 bases each). Germline CDR1 is SGHTA and CDR2 is FQGTGA. The CDR3 spans 15 residues. Trimming cost V 4 bases and J 7 bases, with 17 bases left between them. CDR3 residues: CASSWRPGTRNEQFF. The CDR3 nucleotides read TGTGCCAGCAGCTGGAGGCCCGGGACCCGGAATGAGCAGTTCTTC.

The V gene is TRBV5-4, the J gene TRBJ2-4, with D maybe TRBD2 (5 bases). Germline V gene lookup returns CDR1 SGHNT and CDR2 YYREEE (reference sequence). The CDR3 consists of 16 residues. Trimming took 1 base from V and 0 from J, leaving 11 bases between them. The CDR3 DNA reads as TGTGCCAGCAGCTTGAGTCCACTAGTAGCCAAAAACATTCAGTACTTC. It is translated as CASSLSPLVAKNIQYF. The variable domain in full, completed from reference TRBV5-4 and TRBJ2-4, reads ETGVTQSPTHLIKTRGQQVTLRCSSQSGHNTVSWYQQALGQGPQFIFQYYREEENGRGNFPPRFSGLQFPNYSSELNVNALELDDSALYLCASSLSPLVAKNIQYFGAGTRLSVL.

The chain combines TRBV5-8 with TRBJ2-5, with TRBD2 matching 8 bases. The V and J ends lost 4 bases and 0 bases, in that order; junction bases with no gene match: 8. The CDR3 consists of 16 residues. Germline V gene lookup returns CDR1 SGHTS and CDR2 YDEGEE. This chain's CDR3 is CASSTGGGTYQETQYF. CDR3 DNA sequence: TGTGCCAGCAGCACCGGGGGGGGGACGTACCAAGAGACCCAGTACTTC.